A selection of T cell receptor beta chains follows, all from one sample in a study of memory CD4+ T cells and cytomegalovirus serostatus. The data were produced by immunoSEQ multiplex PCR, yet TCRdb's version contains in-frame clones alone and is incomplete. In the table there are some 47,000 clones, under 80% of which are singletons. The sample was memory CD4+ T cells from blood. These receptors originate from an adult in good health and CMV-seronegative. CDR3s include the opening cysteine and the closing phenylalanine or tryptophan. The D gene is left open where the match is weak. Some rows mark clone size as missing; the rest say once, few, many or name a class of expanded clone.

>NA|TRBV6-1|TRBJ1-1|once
CASRGTRRGKTEAFF
TGTGCCAGCAGGGGGACCCGACGAGGTAAGACTGAAGCTTTCTTT
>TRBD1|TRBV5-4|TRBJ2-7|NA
CASSPAGTGLYEQYF
TGTGCCAGCAGCCCAGCCGGGACAGGGTTATACGAGCAGTACTTC
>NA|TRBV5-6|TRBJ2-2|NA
CASSLGGPRPGELFF
TGTGCCAGCAGCTTGGGTGGGCCGCGTCCCGGGGAGCTGTTTTTT
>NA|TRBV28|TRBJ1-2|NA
CASSPPGDGGLGYTF
TGTGCCAGCAGCCCACCGGGGGACGGGGGCCTTGGCTACACCTTC
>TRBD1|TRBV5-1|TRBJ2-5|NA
CASSPGTGKETQYF
TGCGCCAGCAGCCCCGGGACAGGGAAAGAGACCCAGTACTTC
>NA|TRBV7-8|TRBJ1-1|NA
CASSLTTEAFF
TGTGCCAGCAGCTTAACCACTGAAGCTTTCTTT
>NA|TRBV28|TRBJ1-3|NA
CASSPQPGRERGSGNTIYF
TGTGCCAGCAGTCCCCAACCCGGACGGGAACGGGGCTCTGGAAACACCATATATTTT
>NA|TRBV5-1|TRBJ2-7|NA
CASSLASPTYEQYF
TGCGCCAGCAGCTTGGCCAGTCCTACCTACGAGCAGTACTTC
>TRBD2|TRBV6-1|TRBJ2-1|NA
CASRRGSGGNEQFF
TGTGCCAGCAGGCGAGGTTCGGGGGGCAATGAGCAGTTCTTC
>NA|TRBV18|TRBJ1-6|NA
CASSPTGFNSPLHF
TGTGCCAGCTCACCTACAGGTTTTAATTCACCCCTCCACTTT
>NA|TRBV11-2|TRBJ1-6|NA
CASSLDSRQALNSPLHF
TGTGCCAGCAGCTTAGATTCCCGACAGGCCCTTAATTCACCCCTCCACTTT
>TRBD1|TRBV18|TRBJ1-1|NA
CASSLRDRGTEAFF
TGTGCCAGCTCACTCCGGGACAGGGGAACTGAAGCTTTCTTT
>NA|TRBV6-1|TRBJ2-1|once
CASSEEEEPPYNEQFF
TGTGCCAGCAGTGAAGAAGAGGAACCCCCCTACAATGAGCAGTTCTTC
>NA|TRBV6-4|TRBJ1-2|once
CASSPTVWYGYTF
TGTGCCAGTTCCCCCACAGTTTGGTATGGCTACACCTTC
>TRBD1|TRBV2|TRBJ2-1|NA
CASRTGGLYNEQFF
TGTGCCAGCAGGACAGGGGGCCTCTACAATGAGCAGTTCTTC
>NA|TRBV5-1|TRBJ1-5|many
CASSLDREGQPQHF
TGCGCCAGCAGCTTGGACAGGGAGGGTCAGCCCCAGCATTTT
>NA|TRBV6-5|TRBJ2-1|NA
CASSTLLVPDEQFF
TGTGCCAGCAGTACGCTACTAGTACCCGATGAGCAGTTCTTC
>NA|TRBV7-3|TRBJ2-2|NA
CASSVTRGSGELFF
TGTGCCAGCAGCGTGACCAGGGGTTCCGGGGAGCTGTTTTTT
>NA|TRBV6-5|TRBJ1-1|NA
CASRPRSVMNTEAFF
TGTGCCAGCAGACCCAGATCCGTGATGAACACTGAAGCTTTCTTT
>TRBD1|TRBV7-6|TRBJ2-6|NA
CASSLRQGAGANVLTF
TGTGCCAGCAGCTTAAGACAGGGGGCTGGGGCCAACGTCCTGACTTTC